This TCR beta chain derives from a study of cytomegalovirus exposure and HLA in healthy donors. The PCR ran on 60 Vbeta and 13 Jbeta primers. Profiled with immunoSEQ multiplex PCR; TCRdb holds only in-frame clones, not every one. The profile shows 200,000 to 250,000 clones, about 80% of them singletons. Study-level points and caveats: Later analysis indicated greater clonal expansion among HLA-associated TCR beta chains than among equally common other chains. The authors judged a highly shared variant cluster likely a sequencing artifact.

Comments on this clone: Antigen unknown.

The sample consisted of PBMCs. This clonotype was sampled from a man between 18 and 29 years old in good health and CMV-seronegative.

The CDR3: CATSVIEGYEQYF. CDR3 coding DNA: TGTGCCACTAGCGTCATCGAGGGCTACGAGCAGTACTTC. The chain recombines TRBV10-3 with TRBJ2-7, with D perhaps TRBD2 (6 bases). Trimming shortened V by 10 bases and J by 3 bases, and 16 bases separated the two germline ends. This CDR3 has 13 residues. CDR1 is ENHRY and CDR2 is SYGVKD in the germline V gene.